This is a list of T cell receptor beta chains from one sample in a study of blood T cell repertoires in COVID-19. Assay: immunoSEQ multiplex PCR; the TCRdb copy retains only in-frame clones and omits some. Of 410,000 or so clones listed, roughly 90% are singletons. Material for sequencing was peripheral blood. Receptor source: a woman in her 40s with COVID-19, enrolled during active disease. The CDR3 runs from the conserved cysteine through the conserved F or W. The D gene is left open where the match is weak. Clone size, where shown, is once, few, many, or a class for clones that have expanded.

v_gene: TRBV18
len: 14
j_gene: TRBJ1-6
abundance: NA
d_gene: NA
CDR3nt: TGTGCCAGCTCACCAGGGGGGAGCCCCCCGTCCCTCCACTTT
CDR3aa: CASSPGGSPPSLHF

v_gene: TRBV12-3/TRBV12-4
len: 13
j_gene: TRBJ2-1
abundance: NA
d_gene: NA
CDR3nt: TGTGCCAGCAGTTTCTTCCTAGGCAATGAGCAGTTCTTC
CDR3aa: CASSFFLGNEQFF

v_gene: TRBV2
len: 17
j_gene: TRBJ2-7
abundance: NA
d_gene: TRBD2
CDR3nt: TGTGCCAGCAGTGAAGCGAAGGGACTAGCGGGAGGTGGAGAGCAGTACTTC
CDR3aa: CASSEAKGLAGGGEQYF

v_gene: TRBV28
len: 12
j_gene: TRBJ1-5
abundance: NA
d_gene: NA
CDR3nt: TGTGCCAGCAGTTTGGTAGATCAGCCCCAGCATTTT
CDR3aa: CASSLVDQPQHF

v_gene: TRBV4-3
len: 17
j_gene: TRBJ1-4
abundance: NA
d_gene: NA
CDR3nt: TGCGCCAGCAGCCAAGATGTCGCGGCCGCTCCTGGTGAAAAACTGTTTTTT
CDR3aa: CASSQDVAAAPGEKLFF

v_gene: TRBV7-3
len: 14
j_gene: TRBJ2-1
abundance: NA
d_gene: NA
CDR3nt: TGTGCCAGCGGCTCCGGGGGTACCTACAATGAGCAGTTCTTC
CDR3aa: CASGSGGTYNEQFF

v_gene: TRBV4-3
len: 15
j_gene: TRBJ2-7
abundance: once
d_gene: TRBD1
CDR3nt: TGCGCCAGCAGCCAGGAACAGGGGTACTCCTACGAGCAGTACTTC
CDR3aa: CASSQEQGYSYEQYF

v_gene: TRBV7-2
len: 19
j_gene: TRBJ1-6
abundance: NA
d_gene: NA
CDR3nt: TGTGCCAGCAGCTTAACGTTCGGAGGGCCAGGGTCAACGGGGTCACCCCTCCACTTT
CDR3aa: CASSLTFGGPGSTGSPLHF

v_gene: TRBV4-3
len: 15
j_gene: TRBJ2-3
abundance: once
d_gene: NA
CDR3nt: TGCGCCAGCAGCCAAGATTCGTTGAGCACAGATACGCAGTATTTT
CDR3aa: CASSQDSLSTDTQYF

v_gene: TRBV6-5
len: 15
j_gene: TRBJ1-6
abundance: NA
d_gene: NA
CDR3nt: TGTGCCAGCAGCCTACAGGCTGCGGAGAATTCACCCCTCCACTTT
CDR3aa: CASSLQAAENSPLHF

v_gene: TRBV30
len: 13
j_gene: TRBJ1-6
abundance: NA
d_gene: NA
CDR3nt: TGTGCCTGGAGTGTAAGTCCAGAACCGCCCCTCCACTTT
CDR3aa: CAWSVSPEPPLHF

v_gene: TRBV19
len: 13
j_gene: TRBJ1-2
abundance: NA
d_gene: TRBD1
CDR3nt: TGTGCCAGTAGTATGGGACAGGGGGACGGCTACACCTTC
CDR3aa: CASSMGQGDGYTF

v_gene: TRBV27
len: 14
j_gene: TRBJ1-2
abundance: NA
d_gene: NA
CDR3nt: TGTGCCAGCAGCCGGGCCGGGGTGAGGTTTGGCTACACCTTC
CDR3aa: CASSRAGVRFGYTF

v_gene: TRBV6-1
len: 15
j_gene: TRBJ1-3
abundance: NA
d_gene: TRBD1
CDR3nt: TGTGCCAGCAGTGATCGGACAGGATTTGGAAACACCATATATTTT
CDR3aa: CASSDRTGFGNTIYF

v_gene: TRBV7-2
len: 15
j_gene: TRBJ2-1
abundance: NA
d_gene: NA
CDR3nt: TGTGCCAGCAGTCTCAGGACAGCCCGGCACAATGAGCAGTTCTTC
CDR3aa: CASSLRTARHNEQFF

v_gene: TRBV19
len: 16
j_gene: TRBJ1-6
abundance: NA
d_gene: NA
CDR3nt: TGTGCCAGTAGTATCCGCGGGAAAGGCTATAATTCACCCCTCCACTTT
CDR3aa: CASSIRGKGYNSPLHF

v_gene: TRBV24-1
len: 15
j_gene: TRBJ1-5
abundance: NA
d_gene: NA
CDR3nt: TGTGCCACCAGTGATGGGGACTCATCGGCACAGCCCCAGCATTTT
CDR3aa: CATSDGDSSAQPQHF

v_gene: TRBV18
len: 12
j_gene: TRBJ2-1
abundance: NA
d_gene: NA
CDR3nt: TGTGCCAGCTCACCCTCTGGGGCGTATCAGTTCTTC
CDR3aa: CASSPSGAYQFF

v_gene: TRBV7-2
len: 13
j_gene: TRBJ1-2
abundance: once
d_gene: NA
CDR3nt: TGTGCCAGCAGCTCTGGACAGAGGAGACGCTACACCTTC
CDR3aa: CASSSGQRRRYTF

v_gene: TRBV7-8
len: 15
j_gene: TRBJ1-5
abundance: once
d_gene: TRBD1
CDR3nt: TGTGCCAGCAGCTTAACACAGGGGGCAGGTCAGCCCCAGCATTTT
CDR3aa: CASSLTQGAGQPQHF

v_gene: TRBV30
len: 12
j_gene: TRBJ2-2
abundance: NA
d_gene: TRBD2
CDR3nt: TGTGCCTGGAGCGGGGAGGGCGGGGAGCTGTTTTTT
CDR3aa: CAWSGEGGELFF

v_gene: TRBV15
len: 14
j_gene: TRBJ2-5
abundance: NA
d_gene: NA
CDR3nt: TGTGCCACCAGCAGAGCAGGCAGCGGGGAGACCCAGTACTTC
CDR3aa: CATSRAGSGETQYF

v_gene: TRBV19
len: 16
j_gene: TRBJ1-4
abundance: NA
d_gene: NA
CDR3nt: TGTGCCAGTAGTATACAGACTATTCTAACTATGAAAAAACTGTTTTTT
CDR3aa: CASSIQTILTMKKLFF

v_gene: TRBV5-5
len: 12
j_gene: TRBJ1-2
abundance: few
d_gene: NA
CDR3nt: TGTGCCAGCAGCTTGAACACGTACGGCTACACCTTC
CDR3aa: CASSLNTYGYTF

v_gene: TRBV3-1/TRBV3-2
len: 14
j_gene: TRBJ2-3
abundance: once
d_gene: TRBD2
CDR3nt: TGTGCCAGCAGCGGCGGGGGGACCACAGATACGCAGTATTTT
CDR3aa: CASSGGGTTDTQYF

v_gene: TRBV20-1
len: 13
j_gene: TRBJ1-1
abundance: NA
d_gene: NA
CDR3nt: TGCAGTGCTAGTACCGGGAGAGCCCCAGAAGCTTTCTTT
CDR3aa: CSASTGRAPEAFF

v_gene: TRBV6-5
len: 15
j_gene: TRBJ2-2
abundance: NA
d_gene: TRBD2
CDR3nt: TGTGCCAGCAGTTACCGCGGGAGGTGGGCCGGGGAGCTGTTTTTT
CDR3aa: CASSYRGRWAGELFF

v_gene: TRBV15
len: 17
j_gene: TRBJ2-1
abundance: NA
d_gene: TRBD2
CDR3nt: TGTGCCACCAGCAGAGGTAGCGGGAGGCCCGACTACAATGAGCAGTTCTTC
CDR3aa: CATSRGSGRPDYNEQFF

v_gene: TRBV23-1
len: 21
j_gene: TRBJ2-7
abundance: NA
d_gene: NA
CDR3nt: TGCGCCAGCAGTCCGCAGCCGCGAGGGTCTTCCATGGGGGACTTCCTTTGCGTGCAGTACTTC
CDR3aa: CASSPQPRGSSMGDFLCVQYF

v_gene: TRBV14
len: 14
j_gene: TRBJ2-7
abundance: once
d_gene: TRBD1
CDR3nt: TGTGCCAGCAGCCTAGACAGGGACACCTACGAGCAGTACTTC
CDR3aa: CASSLDRDTYEQYF

v_gene: TRBV4-3
len: 14
j_gene: TRBJ2-5
abundance: once
d_gene: TRBD1
CDR3nt: TGCGCCAGCAGCCAAACAGGGGCTCAAGAGACCCAGTACTTC
CDR3aa: CASSQTGAQETQYF

v_gene: TRBV5-4
len: 15
j_gene: TRBJ1-2
abundance: once
d_gene: NA
CDR3nt: TGTGCCAGCAGCTTGGCCTTGGTCAGCGGCTATGGCTACACCTTC
CDR3aa: CASSLALVSGYGYTF

v_gene: TRBV15
len: 13
j_gene: TRBJ1-1
abundance: NA
d_gene: NA
CDR3nt: TGTGCCACCAGCCGAGACCTTAGCACTGAAGCTTTCTTT
CDR3aa: CATSRDLSTEAFF

v_gene: TRBV27
len: 14
j_gene: TRBJ2-1
abundance: NA
d_gene: TRBD1
CDR3nt: TGTGCCAGCAGGGGACAGGATTCCTACAATGAGCAGTTCTTC
CDR3aa: CASRGQDSYNEQFF

v_gene: TRBV14
len: 15
j_gene: TRBJ2-2
abundance: NA
d_gene: NA
CDR3nt: TGTGCCAGCAGCCAAGATCTGTCGGGTCCCGGGGAGCTGTTTTTT
CDR3aa: CASSQDLSGPGELFF

v_gene: TRBV28
len: 14
j_gene: TRBJ1-4
abundance: NA
d_gene: NA
CDR3nt: TGTGCCAGCAGTTTAAATGCGGGGCGAGAAAAACTGTTTTTT
CDR3aa: CASSLNAGREKLFF

v_gene: TRBV6-6
len: 12
j_gene: TRBJ1-3
abundance: NA
d_gene: NA
CDR3nt: TGTGCCAGCAGTCCGGTCTCGAACACCATATATTTT
CDR3aa: CASSPVSNTIYF

v_gene: TRBV28
len: 15
j_gene: TRBJ2-7
abundance: NA
d_gene: NA
CDR3nt: TGTGCCAGCAGTGCGACCGGGACACGATCCTACGAGCAGTACTTC
CDR3aa: CASSATGTRSYEQYF

v_gene: TRBV5-6
len: 15
j_gene: TRBJ2-1
abundance: NA
d_gene: TRBD2
CDR3nt: TGTGCCAGCAGCTTGAAAGCGGGGGGGCTCAATGAGCAGTTCTTC
CDR3aa: CASSLKAGGLNEQFF

v_gene: TRBV27
len: 14
j_gene: TRBJ1-5
abundance: NA
d_gene: NA
CDR3nt: TGTGCCAGCAGTTCCCCAGGGTTAAATCAGCCCCAGCATTTT
CDR3aa: CASSSPGLNQPQHF

v_gene: TRBV27
len: 15
j_gene: TRBJ2-7
abundance: NA
d_gene: TRBD2
CDR3nt: TGTGCCAGCAGTTTGGGGACTAGCGGGAAGTACGAGCAGTACTTC
CDR3aa: CASSLGTSGKYEQYF

v_gene: TRBV4-2
len: 16
j_gene: TRBJ2-5
abundance: NA
d_gene: NA
CDR3nt: TGTGCCAGCAGCCAAGATTTGGGCAGGGCCCAAGAGACCCAGTACTTC
CDR3aa: CASSQDLGRAQETQYF

v_gene: TRBV19
len: 13
j_gene: TRBJ1-3
abundance: once
d_gene: NA
CDR3nt: TGTGCCAGTATGGCTCTCTCTGGAAACACCATATATTTT
CDR3aa: CASMALSGNTIYF

v_gene: TRBV5-4
len: 14
j_gene: TRBJ1-2
abundance: NA
d_gene: TRBD1
CDR3nt: TGTGCCAGCAGCATGGGACAGGGGGCGGGAGGCTACACCTTC
CDR3aa: CASSMGQGAGGYTF

v_gene: TRBV11-2
len: 12
j_gene: TRBJ1-1
abundance: NA
d_gene: NA
CDR3nt: TGTGCCAGCAGCTTAGGACAGTTTGAAGCTTTCTTT
CDR3aa: CASSLGQFEAFF

v_gene: TRBV28
len: 11
j_gene: TRBJ1-1
abundance: NA
d_gene: NA
CDR3nt: TGTGCCAGCAGTTCCTGGCCTGAAGCTTTCTTT
CDR3aa: CASSSWPEAFF

v_gene: TRBV9
len: 17
j_gene: TRBJ1-6
abundance: once
d_gene: TRBD1
CDR3nt: TGTGCCAGCAGCGCCCAACCAGTGGGACAGGGGAATTCACCCCTCCACTTT
CDR3aa: CASSAQPVGQGNSPLHF

v_gene: TRBV7-9
len: 14
j_gene: TRBJ1-5
abundance: NA
d_gene: NA
CDR3nt: TGTGCCAGCAGCCCGCGGTCGGCGGATCAGCCCCAGCATTTT
CDR3aa: CASSPRSADQPQHF

v_gene: TRBV6-5
len: 16
j_gene: TRBJ1-6
abundance: NA
d_gene: TRBD1
CDR3nt: TGTGCCAGCAGTTACTCGACTACAGGGGAATATTCACCCCTCCACTTT
CDR3aa: CASSYSTTGEYSPLHF

v_gene: TRBV7-2
len: 14
j_gene: TRBJ2-7
abundance: NA
d_gene: TRBD1
CDR3nt: TGTGCCAGCGCCAGTCCCGGGACAGGGCACGAGCAGTACTTC
CDR3aa: CASASPGTGHEQYF

v_gene: TRBV30
len: 14
j_gene: TRBJ1-2
abundance: once
d_gene: NA
CDR3nt: TGTGCCTGGAGACCCGGGTTCCCTAACTATGGCTACACCTTC
CDR3aa: CAWRPGFPNYGYTF

v_gene: TRBV7-3
len: 15
j_gene: TRBJ2-1
abundance: once
d_gene: TRBD2
CDR3nt: TGTGCCAGCAGCTTACAGGGACTAGCGGGGAATGAGCAGTTCTTC
CDR3aa: CASSLQGLAGNEQFF

v_gene: TRBV16
len: 14
j_gene: TRBJ2-1
abundance: once
d_gene: NA
CDR3nt: TGTGCCAGCAGCCAAGGCAGGGGATACAATGAGCAGTTCTTC
CDR3aa: CASSQGRGYNEQFF

v_gene: TRBV29-1
len: 16
j_gene: TRBJ1-6
abundance: few
d_gene: TRBD1
CDR3nt: TGCAGCGTTGCCACAGGCGGACAGGGCACTAATTCACCCCTCCACTTT
CDR3aa: CSVATGGQGTNSPLHF

v_gene: TRBV27
len: 16
j_gene: TRBJ1-4
abundance: once
d_gene: TRBD1
CDR3nt: TGTGCCAGCAGTTTAGGGACAGGGGTTGGGCGTGAAAAACTGTTTTTT
CDR3aa: CASSLGTGVGREKLFF

v_gene: TRBV28
len: 13
j_gene: TRBJ1-5
abundance: NA
d_gene: NA
CDR3nt: TGTGCCAGCACTGGACAGCGCAATCAGCCCCAGCATTTT
CDR3aa: CASTGQRNQPQHF